A single sample gave rise to the 24 T cell receptor beta chains below, sequenced in a study of metastatic and nonmetastatic thyroid tumors. Patients were all untreated before their thyroid surgery. TCRdb re-clonotyped the PCR reads via MiXCR. Here the sample spans roughly 81,000 clones, 7.5% to 9% being singletons. Sequencing was done on a sample of blood. The receptors shown here come from a female donor with papillary thyroid cancer or a benign thyroid nodule (not recorded which). Some clones in this sample may be carry-over from other donors' samples.

This clone has at least ten counts. The chain joins TRBV27 to TRBJ1-3; no clear D gene. With 2 bases removed from V and 0 bases from J, the gap between germline ends came to 5 bases. CDR1 and CDR2 (germline): MNHEY, SMNVEV (reference sequence). The CDR3 runs 14 residues. CDR3 DNA: TGTGCCAGCAGTTTAAAGAGCTCTGGAAACACCATATATTTT. It yields the protein CASSLKSSGNTIYF.

This clone was detected only a few times. V usage is TRBV3-1 and J usage is TRBJ2-2, with D perhaps TRBD2 (6 bases). Trimming took 0 bases from V and 5 from J, leaving 7 bases between them. The V gene's germline CDR1 is LGHDT and CDR2 YNNKEL (reference sequence). The CDR3 length is 14 residues. CDR3 protein: CASSQDAGTGELFF. The CDR3 bases are TGTGCCAGCAGCCAAGACGCGGGGACCGGGGAGCTGTTTTTT.

This clone was counted only a few times. The rearrangement joins TRBV12-3 or TRBV12-4 to TRBJ2-7; possibly TRBD1 or TRBD2 for D (5 bases each). This CDR3 comprises 15 residues. Trimming stripped 3 bases from V and 0 bases from J, with 12 bases between. For the CDR3, the DNA is TGTGCCAGCAGTTTTTCCGGTGGGGGCTCCTACGAGCAGTACTTC. It is translated as CASSFSGGGSYEQYF.

This clone was observed many times. V is TRBV7-2 and J is TRBJ2-3; 8 nucleotides line up with TRBD2. The trim removed 5 bases at V and 2 bases at J, leaving 9 bases unmatched. The length of the CDR3 is 16 residues. From germline, CDR1 is SGHTA and CDR2 FQGNSA. CDR3 sequence (DNA): TGTGCCAGCAGCGTGAAGCGGGGGAGCACCACAGATACGCAGTATTTT. It codes for CASSVKRGSTTDTQYF.

The sample holds many counts of this clone. The rearrangement joins TRBV12-3 or TRBV12-4 to TRBJ2-3; a weak D match, TRBD1 (6 bases). V dropped 3 bases and J dropped 3 bases, with 10 bases sitting between them. This CDR3 is 14 amino acids long. The CDR3: CASSFGTNTDTQYF. CDR3 nucleotide sequence: TGTGCCAGCAGTTTCGGGACAAATACAGATACGCAGTATTTT.

The sample holds many counts of this clone. This may come from a read error, since a much larger clone is one base off. The rearrangement uses TRBV6-4 and TRBJ2-1, with TRBD2 identical over 9 bases. The germline V gene encodes CDR1 MRHNA and CDR2 SNTAGT. The CDR3 covers 15 residues. CDR3 protein: CASNDSRGGYNEQFF. CDR3 in DNA: TGTGCCAGCAATGACTCGCGGGGGGGCTACAATGAGCAGTTCTTC.

There are many counts of this clone. The same CDR3 arises from other DNA sequences in this sample as well. The genes are TRBV5-1 and TRBJ2-2; D gene ambiguous. Germline CDR1 and CDR2: SGHRS and YFSETQ. Trimming removed 0 bases from V and 6 bases from J, with 9 bases in between. This CDR3 region has 14 residues. The CDR3: CASSLEDGPGELFF. CDR3 DNA: TGCGCCAGCAGCTTGGAGGACGGGCCCGGGGAGCTGTTTTTT.

This clone was counted at least ten times. The chain employs TRBV20-1 and TRBJ1-1; the D gene is possibly TRBD1 (6 bases). The V end lost 5 bases, the J end lost 3 bases, and 13 bases lay between the germline ends. The CDR3 spans 13 residues. Per germline, CDR1 DFQATT and CDR2 SNEGSKA (reference sequence). CDR3 residues: CSARRGIYTEAFF. CDR3 DNA: TGCAGTGCTCGAAGGGGGATTTACACTGAAGCTTTCTTT.

Details on this clone: This sample also contains other DNA sequences that code for the same CDR3. The chain is built from TRBV7-9 and TRBJ2-5, with D perhaps matching TRBD2 (6 bases). Trimming took 5 bases from V and 5 from J, leaving 12 bases between them. This CDR3 has 13 amino acids. CDR1 and CDR2 from the germline V gene are SEHNR and FQNEAQ (reference sequence). The CDR3 spells CASSNPGRETQYF. In nucleotides, the CDR3 is TGTGCCAGCAGCAATCCGGGGAGGGAGACCCAGTACTTC.

This clone has more than one count but fewer than ten. V and J are TRBV12-3 or TRBV12-4 and TRBJ2-1; perhaps TRBD2 as D (5 bases). V was clipped by 1 base and J by 3 bases, with 10 bases between them. The CDR3 extends over 15 amino acids. Here the CDR3 DNA reads TGTGCCAGCAGTTTAGTCCCTAGCTACTACAATGAGCAGTTCTTC. Its protein is CASSLVPSYYNEQFF.

This clone was recorded at least ten times. This chain links TRBV29-1 with TRBJ2-1; D is perhaps TRBD1 (6 bases). This CDR3 has 13 residues. Germline values: CDR1 SQVTM, CDR2 ANQGSEA. Trimming shortened V by 5 bases and J by 6 bases, and 14 bases separated the two germline ends. The CDR3 spells CSVLRGSGNEQFF. The CDR3 DNA reads TGCAGCGTTTTGAGGGGGAGTGGCAATGAGCAGTTCTTC.

The sample holds a few counts of this clone. The chain is built from TRBV25-1 and TRBJ1-6, with D possibly TRBD1 on 5 matching bases. CDR1 and CDR2 (germline): MGHDK, SYGVNS. Trimming left V 3 bases short and J 7 bases short, with 10 bases between. CDR3 size: 14 residues. Here the CDR3 reads CASSEWGGNSPLHF. For the CDR3, the DNA is TGTGCCAGCAGTGAGTGGGGGGGGAATTCACCCCTCCACTTT.

This clone was seen repeatedly, ten times or more. This sequence joins TRBV10-2 and TRBJ2-3; D gene unclear. The ends were cut back, 6 bases at V and 4 bases at J, with 23 bases in the middle. Germline values: CDR1 WSHSY, CDR2 SAAADI. This CDR3 has 17 amino acids. The CDR3 is CASRDEMTVYSPDTQYF. In DNA, the CDR3 is TGCGCCAGCAGGGATGAGATGACGGTCTATTCACCAGATACGCAGTATTTT.

This clone appeared many times. The chain is built from TRBV4-2 and TRBJ1-2, with D uncertain. The CDR3 is made up of 18 amino acids. The germline CDR1 and CDR2 sequences are LGHNA and YNFKEQ. Trimming stripped 1 base from V and 1 base from J, with 19 bases between. The CDR3 DNA is TGTGCCAGCAGCCAAGTGTATCAAGGGAGAATGGATAACTATGGCTACACCTTC. It yields the protein CASSQVYQGRMDNYGYTF.

There are many counts of this clone. The chain carries TRBV6-1 and TRBJ1-5, with 8 bases identical to TRBD1. The CDR3 runs 15 residues. Germline V gives CDR1 MNHNS, CDR2 SASEGT. The V gene end was trimmed by 0 bases and the J gene end by 5 bases; junction bases not matched to a gene: 3. The CDR3 sequence is CASSEAQGADQPQHF. The CDR3, as DNA: TGTGCCAGCAGTGAAGCCCAGGGGGCAGATCAGCCCCAGCATTTT.

This clone was recorded many times. This chain joins TRBV2 and TRBJ1-2, with D possibly matching TRBD1 (5 bases). CDR3 size: 12 residues. Germline V gives CDR1 SNHLY, CDR2 FYNNEI. V was pared by 6 bases and J by 8 bases, with 13 bases between. CDR3 sequence (DNA): TGTGCCAGCAGGGGGGACCTGGGAGGCTACACCTTC. Its protein is CASRGDLGGYTF.

This clone has a count of ten or more. The chain recombines TRBV7-3 with TRBJ2-3; D is perhaps TRBD2 (6 bases). The CDR3 length is 14 residues. CDR1 SGHTA and CDR2 FQGTGA come from the germline V gene. The V gene lost 6 bases and the J gene lost 6 bases, with 16 bases spanning the gap. The CDR3 bases are TGTGCCAGCAGTCGGACTACCTTGGGGGATACGCAGTATTTT. Translated, it gives CASSRTTLGDTQYF.

This clone occurred many times. The DNA for the CDR3 is TGTGCCAGCAGCGCGACCGGGACGGACTCCTACGAGCAGTACTTC. This codes for CASSATGTDSYEQYF. The rearrangement joins TRBV9 to TRBJ2-7, with D perhaps being TRBD1 or TRBD2 (5 bases each). The V gene lost 3 bases and the J gene lost 0 bases, with 13 bases spanning the gap. The CDR3 is made up of 15 amino acids. The germline V gene encodes CDR1 SGDLS and CDR2 YYNGEE.

This clone has at least ten counts. V usage is TRBV12-3 or TRBV12-4 and J usage is TRBJ1-1, with 9 bases that match TRBD1. Unmatched junction bases numbered 4, after V lost 5 bases and J lost 0 bases. This CDR3 contains 15 residues. This CDR3 reads CASSPGQGMNTEAFF. The CDR3 DNA sequence: TGTGCCAGCAGTCCCGGACAGGGGATGAACACTGAAGCTTTCTTT.

This clone was found many times. The chain has TRBV10-2 and TRBJ2-7; TRBD2 aligns across 7 bases. CDR3 size: 15 residues. V trimming: 7 bases; J trimming: 1 base; junction bases outside the gene matches: 10. Germline CDR1 reads WSHSY; CDR2 reads SAAADI. The CDR3 DNA is TGCGCCAGCATGCGGGGGTCAGGGAAGTCCTACGAGCAGTACTTC. It yields the protein CASMRGSGKSYEQYF.

This clone was observed a few times. The chain employs TRBV12-5 and TRBJ2-1; D may be TRBD2 (6 bases). Germline V gene data show CDR1 as LGHNT and CDR2 as FRNRAP. The length of the CDR3 is 16 residues. V dropped 5 bases and J dropped 8 bases, with 22 bases sitting between them. CDR3 in DNA: TGTGCTAGTGGTCTGGAAACCGGGCCCTCGGGGGATGAGCAGTTCTTC. Translation gives CASGLETGPSGDEQFF.

This clone was observed many times. The chain links TRBV5-1 to TRBJ2-2, with D perhaps TRBD1 (6 bases). Germline CDR1 reads SGHRS; CDR2 reads YFSETQ. The CDR3 is made up of 13 amino acids. The germline V and J ends were trimmed by 1 base and 6 bases, with 7 bases remaining between them. CDR3 in DNA: TGCGCCAGCAGCTTGCCAGGGGCCGGGGAGCTGTTTTTT. Translation: CASSLPGAGELFF.

This clone came up many times. This sequence joins TRBV5-1 and TRBJ1-1, with D uncertain. Germline-derived CDR1 and CDR2 are SGHRS and YFSETQ. Trimming stripped 2 bases from V and 5 bases from J, with 16 bases between. The CDR3 contains 15 residues. The CDR3 nucleotides are TGCGCCAGCAGCTTAACTAACGGCCCTCCGACTGAAGCTTTCTTT. Translated: CASSLTNGPPTEAFF.

This clone was counted ten times or more. In the same sample, other DNA sequences code for this CDR3. The V and J genes are TRBV19 and TRBJ2-3, with D perhaps matching TRBD1 or TRBD2 (5 bases each). Looked up from germline, CDR1 is LNHDA and CDR2 is SQIVND (reference sequence). Trimming took off 7 bases at V and 1 base at J, with 12 bases between the two ends. The CDR3 sequence is 14 residues long. The CDR3 region is CASTGRGRTDTQYF. Written as DNA, the CDR3 is TGTGCCAGTACCGGACGGGGACGCACAGATACGCAGTATTTT. The variable domain in full, with the rest retrieved from reference TRBV19 and TRBJ2-3, is DGGITQSPKYLFRKEGQNVTLSCEQNLNHDAMYWYRQDPGQGLRLIYYSQIVNDFQKGDIAEGYSVSREKKESFPLTVTSAQKNPTAFYLCASTGRGRTDTQYFGPGTRLTVL.